Sequencing of this TCR beta chain was carried out in a study of cytomegalovirus exposure and HLA in healthy donors. Whole-study results and caveats: Generally TCR sequences proved uncommon, though certain public TCRs appeared in numerous donors.

On this clone itself: Its antigen is still unknown.

The donors were healthy bone marrow donors. Amplification used 60 Vbeta primers and 13 Jbeta primers. Sequencing used immunoSEQ multiplex PCR; TCRdb keeps in-frame clones, though not all of them. The repertoire holds about 130,000 clones, with approximately 78% as singletons. The sequenced sample consisted of PBMCs. The clonotype was recovered from a human donor in good health.

The CDR3 loop is CASSLPMRGTDTQYF. The CDR3 DNA reads as TGTGCCAGCAGCCTCCCTATGCGGGGCACAGATACGCAGTATTTT. The J gene is TRBJ2-3, the V gene TRBV5-4, with D tentatively TRBD2 (5 bases). CDR1 SGHNT and CDR2 YYREEE come from the germline V gene (reference sequence). Deletions cut 4 bases from V and 1 base from J, with 13 bases between. The CDR3 has 15 amino acids.